Listed below are T cell receptor beta chains from one sample, sequenced in a study of blood T cells in healthy people across ages. From the 5' RACE reads, TCRdb called clonotypes with MiXCR, one entry per CDR3 protein. The sample lists around 1,000,000 distinct CDR3 sequences, under 30% occurring once. These data were also filed under a second study, of T cells of mothers and their children.

Sequencing was performed on blood. These TCRs come from a girl aged 2-15 years in good health. Both conserved end residues are part of each CDR3. The order of the fields is J gene, CDR3 length, V gene, CDR3 protein.

TRBJ2-7 13 TRBV29-1 CSVRVQHLYEQYF
TRBJ2-1 15 TRBV12-5 CASGGQGSSYNEQFF
TRBJ2-7 15 TRBV20-1 CSARIRRLPSYEQYF
TRBJ2-1 14 TRBV12-3/TRBV12-4 CASRGRESGDEQFF
TRBJ2-5 17 TRBV7-8 CASSPGLGVVGQETQYF
TRBJ1-2 13 TRBV7-2 CASSPGANYGYTF
TRBJ2-6 18 TRBV27 CASSLTPRTTSGANVLTF
TRBJ2-3 15 TRBV7-2 CASSVIAGNTDTQYF
TRBJ2-3 13 TRBV7-9 CASSLDGGDTQYF
TRBJ1-2 12 TRBV18 CASATENYGYTF
TRBJ1-1 14 TRBV5-6 CASSLQTGGIRAFF
TRBJ2-3 14 TRBV12-3/TRBV12-4 CASSLPGGTDTQYF